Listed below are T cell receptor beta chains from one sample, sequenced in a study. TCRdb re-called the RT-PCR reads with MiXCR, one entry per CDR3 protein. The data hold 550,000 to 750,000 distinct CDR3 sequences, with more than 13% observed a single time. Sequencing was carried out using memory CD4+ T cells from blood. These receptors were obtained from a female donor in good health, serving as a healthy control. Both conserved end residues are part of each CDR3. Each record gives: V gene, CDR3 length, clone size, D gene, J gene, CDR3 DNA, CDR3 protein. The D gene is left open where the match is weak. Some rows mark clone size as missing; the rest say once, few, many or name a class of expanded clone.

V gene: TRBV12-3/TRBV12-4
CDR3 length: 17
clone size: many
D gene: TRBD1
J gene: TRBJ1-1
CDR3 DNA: TGTGCCAGCAGTTTCCTATCCGGGACAGGGGCAAACACTGAAGCTTTCTTT
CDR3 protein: CASSFLSGTGANTEAFF

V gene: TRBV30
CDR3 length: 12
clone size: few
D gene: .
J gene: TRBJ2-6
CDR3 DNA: TGTGCCTGGAGGAGAGGGGCCAACGTCCTGACTTTC
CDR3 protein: CAWRRGANVLTF

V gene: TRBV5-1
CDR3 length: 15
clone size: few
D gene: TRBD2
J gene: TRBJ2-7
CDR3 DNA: TGCGCCAGCAGCACCACTCGGCGGGGGGACTACGAGCAGTACTTC
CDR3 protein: CASSTTRRGDYEQYF

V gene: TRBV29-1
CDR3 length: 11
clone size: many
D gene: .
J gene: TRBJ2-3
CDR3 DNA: TGCAGCACACAAAACACAGATACGCAGTATTTT
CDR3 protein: CSTQNTDTQYF

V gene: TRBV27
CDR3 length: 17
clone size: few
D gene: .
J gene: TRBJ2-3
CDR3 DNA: TGTGCCAGCAGTTTGAAGGTACGGGACCCCGGAGGTGATACGCAGTATTTT
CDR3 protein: CASSLKVRDPGGDTQYF

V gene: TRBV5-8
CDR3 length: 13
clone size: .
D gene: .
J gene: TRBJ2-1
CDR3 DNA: TGTGCCAGCACCTTTATCTCCTACAATGAGCAGTTCTTC
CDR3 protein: CASTFISYNEQFF

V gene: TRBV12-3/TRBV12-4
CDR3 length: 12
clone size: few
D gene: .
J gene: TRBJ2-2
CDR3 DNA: TGTGCCAGCAGGGCCCTAGCCGGGGAGCTGTTTTTT
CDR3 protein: CASRALAGELFF

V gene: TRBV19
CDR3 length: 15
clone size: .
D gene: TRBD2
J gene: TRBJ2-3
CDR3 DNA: TGTGCCAGTAGAAGGACTAGCGGGGGGACAGATACGCAGTATTTT
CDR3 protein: CASRRTSGGTDTQYF

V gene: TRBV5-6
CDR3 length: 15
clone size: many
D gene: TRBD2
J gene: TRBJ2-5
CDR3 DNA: TGTGCCAGCAGCTTGGCCCCGGGACTACAAGAGACCCAGTACTTC
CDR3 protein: CASSLAPGLQETQYF

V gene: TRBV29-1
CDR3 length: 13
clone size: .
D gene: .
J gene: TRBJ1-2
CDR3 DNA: TGCAGCAGCGGGACGGTCGGGTCGTGGGGCTACACCTTC
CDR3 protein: CSSGTVGSWGYTF

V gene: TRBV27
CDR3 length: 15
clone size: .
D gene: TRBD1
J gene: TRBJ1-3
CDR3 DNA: TGTGCCAGCAGTAAACAGGGGGAGACTGGAAACACCATATATTTT
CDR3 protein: CASSKQGETGNTIYF

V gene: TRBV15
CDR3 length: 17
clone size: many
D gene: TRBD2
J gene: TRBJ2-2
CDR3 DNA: TGTGCCACCAGCAGAGGTTCTAGCGGGAGACGGACCGGGGAGCTGTTTTTT
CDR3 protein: CATSRGSSGRRTGELFF

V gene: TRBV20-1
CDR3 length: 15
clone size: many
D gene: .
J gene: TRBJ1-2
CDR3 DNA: TGCAGTGCTAGAGAGGGGGGGAACAGAAACTATGGCTACACCTTC
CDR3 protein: CSAREGGNRNYGYTF

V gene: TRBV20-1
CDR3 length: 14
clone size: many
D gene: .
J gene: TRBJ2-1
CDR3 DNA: TGCAGTGCTAGAGATCGCAGGGCCTACAATGAGCAGTTCTTC
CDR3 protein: CSARDRRAYNEQFF

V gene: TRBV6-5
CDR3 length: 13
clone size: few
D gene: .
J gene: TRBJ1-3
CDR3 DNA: TGTGCCAGCAGACCGGGAGGTGGAAACACCATATATTTT
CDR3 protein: CASRPGGGNTIYF

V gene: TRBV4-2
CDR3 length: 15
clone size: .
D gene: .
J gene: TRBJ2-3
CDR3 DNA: TGTGCCAGCAGCCAAGAGAGAACGGGCACAGATACGCAGTATTTT
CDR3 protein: CASSQERTGTDTQYF

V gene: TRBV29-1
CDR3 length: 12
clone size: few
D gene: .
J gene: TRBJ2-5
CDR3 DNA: TGCAGCGGAGCAAAGGGGCAAGAGACCCAGTACTTC
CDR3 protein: CSGAKGQETQYF

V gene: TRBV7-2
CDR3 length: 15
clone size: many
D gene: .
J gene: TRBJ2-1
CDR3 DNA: TGTGCCAGCAGCTCAACGGCAGGGAGAAACAATGAGCAGTTCTTC
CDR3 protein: CASSSTAGRNNEQFF

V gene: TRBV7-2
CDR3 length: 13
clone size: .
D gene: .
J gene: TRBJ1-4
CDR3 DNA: TGTGCCAGCAGCTTAAATAGTCGAGAAAAACTGTTTTTT
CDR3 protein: CASSLNSREKLFF

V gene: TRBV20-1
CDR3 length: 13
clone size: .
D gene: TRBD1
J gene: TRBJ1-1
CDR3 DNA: TGCAGTCCCAAGTACAGGGGGGGGACTGAAGCTTTCTTT
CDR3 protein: CSPKYRGGTEAFF

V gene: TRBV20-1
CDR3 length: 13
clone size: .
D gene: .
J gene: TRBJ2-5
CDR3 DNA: TGCAGTGCGACGACAGGCCCAGGGGAGACCCAGTACTTC
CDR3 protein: CSATTGPGETQYF

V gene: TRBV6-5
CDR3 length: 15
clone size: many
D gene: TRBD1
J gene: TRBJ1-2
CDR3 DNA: TGTGCCAGCAGCCCGACAGGGGGGACGGACTATGGCTACACCTTC
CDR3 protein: CASSPTGGTDYGYTF

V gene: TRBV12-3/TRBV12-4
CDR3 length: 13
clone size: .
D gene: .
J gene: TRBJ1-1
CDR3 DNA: TGTGCCGGTAAACAGGGTCGGGGGACTGAAGCTTTCTTT
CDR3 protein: CAGKQGRGTEAFF

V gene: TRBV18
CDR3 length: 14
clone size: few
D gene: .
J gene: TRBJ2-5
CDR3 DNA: TGTGCCAGCTCACCACAGTCGGGAGACGGGACCCAGTACTTC
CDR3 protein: CASSPQSGDGTQYF

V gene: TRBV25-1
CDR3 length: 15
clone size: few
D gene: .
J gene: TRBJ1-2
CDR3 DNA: TGTGCCAGCAGTGAACAGGGCCTATTTAACTATGGCTACACCTTC
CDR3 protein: CASSEQGLFNYGYTF

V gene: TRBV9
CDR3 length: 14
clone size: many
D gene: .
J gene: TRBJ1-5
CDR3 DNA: TGTGCCAGCAGCGTGGAAGGTTATAATCAGCCCCAGCATTTT
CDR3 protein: CASSVEGYNQPQHF

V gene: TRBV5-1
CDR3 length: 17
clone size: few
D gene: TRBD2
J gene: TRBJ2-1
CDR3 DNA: TGCGCCAGCAGCTTGGGGGTTTATAGCGGGGCCGAAAATGAGCAGTTCTTC
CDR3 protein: CASSLGVYSGAENEQFF

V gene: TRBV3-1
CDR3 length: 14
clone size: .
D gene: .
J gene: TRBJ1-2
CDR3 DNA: TGTGCCAGCAGCCAAGTGGGGGGAAACTATGGCTACACCTTC
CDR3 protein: CASSQVGGNYGYTF

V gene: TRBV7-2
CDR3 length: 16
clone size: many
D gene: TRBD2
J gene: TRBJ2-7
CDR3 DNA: TGTGCCAGCAGCTTGACTGGCGGGAGGTTCGGCTACGAGCAGTACTTC
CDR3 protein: CASSLTGGRFGYEQYF

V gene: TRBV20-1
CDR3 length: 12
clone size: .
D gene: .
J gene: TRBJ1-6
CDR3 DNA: TGCAGTGCTAGAGAAAACAGCCCAACCCTCCACTTT
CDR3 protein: CSARENSPTLHF

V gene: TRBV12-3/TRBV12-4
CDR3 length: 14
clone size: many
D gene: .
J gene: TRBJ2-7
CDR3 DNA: TGTGCCAGCAGTTTAGGCCCGGGGTTCCACGAGCAGTACTTC
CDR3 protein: CASSLGPGFHEQYF

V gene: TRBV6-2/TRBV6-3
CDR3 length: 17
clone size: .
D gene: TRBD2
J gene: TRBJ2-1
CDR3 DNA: TGTGCCAGCACCCCTAGAGGGAGTAGCGGGGCTCCCAGAGAGCAGTTCTTC
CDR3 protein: CASTPRGSSGAPREQFF

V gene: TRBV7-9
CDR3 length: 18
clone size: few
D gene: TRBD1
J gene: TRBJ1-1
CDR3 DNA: TGTGCCAGCAGCTCCGGGACAGGGCTTGTCGCCCGGGACACTGAAGCTTTCTTT
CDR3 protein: CASSSGTGLVARDTEAFF

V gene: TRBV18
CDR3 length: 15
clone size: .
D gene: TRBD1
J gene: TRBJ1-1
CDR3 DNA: TGTGCCAGCTCACCGGCGGGACAGCTAAACACTGAAGCTTTCTTT
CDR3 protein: CASSPAGQLNTEAFF

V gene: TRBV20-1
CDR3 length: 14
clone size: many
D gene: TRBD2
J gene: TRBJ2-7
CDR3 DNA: TGCAGTGCTAGAGACCGGACTAGCGTGCACGAGCAGTACTTC
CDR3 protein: CSARDRTSVHEQYF

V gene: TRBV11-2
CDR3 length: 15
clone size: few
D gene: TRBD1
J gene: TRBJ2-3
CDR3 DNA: TGTGCCAGCAGCTACCGACAGGGGGCCATAGATACGCAGTATTTT
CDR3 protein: CASSYRQGAIDTQYF

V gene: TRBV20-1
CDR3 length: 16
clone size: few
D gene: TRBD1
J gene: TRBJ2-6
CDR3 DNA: TGCAGTGCTAAAGGACAGGGATCGACTGGGGCCAACGTCCTGACTTTC
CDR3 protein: CSAKGQGSTGANVLTF

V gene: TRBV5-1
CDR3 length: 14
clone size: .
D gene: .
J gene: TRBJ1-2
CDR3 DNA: TGCGCCAGCAGCGGAACATGGGGCGGCGATGGCTACACCTTC
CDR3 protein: CASSGTWGGDGYTF

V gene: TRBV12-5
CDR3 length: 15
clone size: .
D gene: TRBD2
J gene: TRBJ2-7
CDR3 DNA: TGTGCTAGTGGTTTGCTCCGGGAGGGAACCTACGAGCAGTACTTC
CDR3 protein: CASGLLREGTYEQYF

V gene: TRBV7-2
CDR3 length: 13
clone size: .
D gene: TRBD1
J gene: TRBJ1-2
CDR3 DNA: TGTGCCAGCAGCAAATCGACAGGGGAAGGCTACACCTTC
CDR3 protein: CASSKSTGEGYTF

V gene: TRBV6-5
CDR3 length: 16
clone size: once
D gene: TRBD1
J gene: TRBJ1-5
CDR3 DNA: TGTGCCAGCAGTGAACAGGGGGTAGGTGGCAATCAGCCCCAGCATTTT
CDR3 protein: CASSEQGVGGNQPQHF

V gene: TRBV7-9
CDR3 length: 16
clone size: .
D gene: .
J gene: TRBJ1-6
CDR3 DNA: TGTGCCAGCAGCCCTGGGGAAGGTACCTATAATTCACCCCTCCACTTT
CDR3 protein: CASSPGEGTYNSPLHF

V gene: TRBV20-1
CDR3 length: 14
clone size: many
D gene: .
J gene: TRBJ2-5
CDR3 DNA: TGCAGTGCCCCCCGATCGGGCCGCCAAGAGACCCAGTACTTC
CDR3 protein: CSAPRSGRQETQYF

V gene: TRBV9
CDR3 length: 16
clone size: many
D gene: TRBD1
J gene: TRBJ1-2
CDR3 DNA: TGTGCCAGCAGCGCCGTTAGGACAGGGGCTGCTCTCGGCTACACCTTC
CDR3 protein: CASSAVRTGAALGYTF

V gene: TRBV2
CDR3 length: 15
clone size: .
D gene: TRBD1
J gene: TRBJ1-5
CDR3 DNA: TGTGCCAGCAAGATAACAGGGGTTGGCAATCAGCCCCAGCATTTT
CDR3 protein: CASKITGVGNQPQHF

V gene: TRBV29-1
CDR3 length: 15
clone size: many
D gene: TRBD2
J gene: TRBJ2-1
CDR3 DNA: TGCAGCGGTGGGTTAGCGGGAGATGCCCACAATGAGCAGTTCTTC
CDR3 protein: CSGGLAGDAHNEQFF

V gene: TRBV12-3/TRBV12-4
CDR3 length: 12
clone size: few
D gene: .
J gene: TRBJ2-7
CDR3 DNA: TGTGCCAGCAGTAACAGATACTACGAGCAGTACTTC
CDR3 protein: CASSNRYYEQYF

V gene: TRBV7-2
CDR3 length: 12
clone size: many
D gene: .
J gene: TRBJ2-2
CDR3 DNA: TGTGCCAGCAGCTCGGGACTCGGGGAGCTGTTTTTT
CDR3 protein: CASSSGLGELFF

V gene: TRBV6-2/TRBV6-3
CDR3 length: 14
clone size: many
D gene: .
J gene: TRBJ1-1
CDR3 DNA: TGTGCCAGCAGTTATATGGTCGGGAACACTGAAGCTTTCTTT
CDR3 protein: CASSYMVGNTEAFF

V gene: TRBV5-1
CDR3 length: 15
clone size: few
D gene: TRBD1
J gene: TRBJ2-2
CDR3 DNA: TGCGCCAGCAGCTCGGCGACAGGGGATACCGGGGAGCTGTTTTTT
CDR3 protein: CASSSATGDTGELFF

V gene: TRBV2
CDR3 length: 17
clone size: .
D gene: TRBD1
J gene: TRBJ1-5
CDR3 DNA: TGTGCCAGCAACTCATCCCCGGGACAGGCGGTAGTGTATCCCCAGCATTTT
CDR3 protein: CASNSSPGQAVVYPQHF

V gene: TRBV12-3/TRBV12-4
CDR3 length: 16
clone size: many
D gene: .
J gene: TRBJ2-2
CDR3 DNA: TGTGCCAGCAGTCCCCCTGGGGCAGGGCGCACCGGGGAGCTGTTTTTT
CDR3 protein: CASSPPGAGRTGELFF

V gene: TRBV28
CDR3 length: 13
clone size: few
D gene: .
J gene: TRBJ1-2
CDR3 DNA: TGTGCCAGCAGTCTAACACAGGTCTATGGCTACACCTTC
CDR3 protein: CASSLTQVYGYTF

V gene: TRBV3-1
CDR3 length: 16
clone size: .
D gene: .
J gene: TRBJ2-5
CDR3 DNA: TGTGCCAGCAGCCAGCGACAGCGATTACTCCAAGAGACCCAGTACTTC
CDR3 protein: CASSQRQRLLQETQYF

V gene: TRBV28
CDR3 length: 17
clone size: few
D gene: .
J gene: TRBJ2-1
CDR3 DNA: TGTGCCAGCAGTTTAAGGTCTCTAGGAACGGCATACAATGAGCAGTTCTTC
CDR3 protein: CASSLRSLGTAYNEQFF